This T cell receptor beta chain derives from a study of shared clonotypes between healthy human individuals. The assay was immunoSEQ multiplex PCR, and TCRdb's table has in-frame clones only and misses some. The table includes about 2.1 million clones, about 94% detected once. Naive-designated CD8 cells lacked CD45RO, were positively enriched for CCR7, and omitted terminally differentiated effector memory CD45RA+ cells. This clone was seen a single time. Its specificity is not known. Study-wide points: Relative to memory subsets, naive subsets generally showed larger estimated richness. Generation probability values for non-shared clonotypes were lower than those for clonotypes shared by all four donors.

V shed 5 bases and J shed 0 bases, with 11 bases lying between them. Germline V CDR1 and CDR2: SEHNR, FQNEAQ (reference sequence). The CDR3 extends over 16 amino acids. Sequenced sample: naive CD8+ T cells from PBMCs. The J gene is TRBJ2-6, the V gene TRBV7-9; D is ambiguous. This receptor was obtained from a man in his late teens or twenties in good health. Some clones in this sample may be carry-over from other donors' samples. The CDR3 DNA reads TGTGCCAGCAGCCCTGCGTGGAGCTCTGGGGCCAACGTCCTGACTTTC. Residues: CASSPAWSSGANVLTF.